One sample yielded the 18 T cell receptor beta chains listed below, sequenced in a study of blood T cell repertoires in COVID-19. Method: immunoSEQ multiplex PCR; TCRdb's copy keeps in-frame clones and lacks some. The sample shows some 41,000 clones, 80% to 90% of them seen only once. The sequencing input was peripheral blood. Receptor source: a man in his sixties or seventies with active COVID-19.

The chain recombines TRBV5-1 with TRBJ2-2; D is perhaps TRBD1 (5 bases). CDR3 length equals 15 residues. Germline-derived CDR1 and CDR2 are SGHRS and YFSETQ. Trimming shortened V by 6 bases and J by 0 bases, and 12 bases separated the two germline ends. CDR3 in amino acids: CASTWRQTNTGELFF. CDR3 coding DNA: TGCGCCAGCACTTGGCGACAGACGAACACCGGGGAGCTGTTTTTT. Full variable domain (missing parts from reference TRBV5-1 and TRBJ2-2): KAGVTQTPRYLIKTRGQQVTLSCSPISGHRSVSWYQQTPGQGLQFLFEYFSETQRNKGNFPGRFSGRQFSNSRSEMNVSTLELGDSALYLCASTWRQTNTGELFFGEGSRLTVL.

The chain has TRBV4-2 and TRBJ1-3; a possible D gene is TRBD1 (6 bases). Germline loops: CDR1 LGHNA, CDR2 YNFKEQ. The CDR3 extends over 16 amino acids. With 1 base removed from V and 0 bases from J, the gap between germline ends came to 10 bases. CDR3 region: CASSQVGQFSGNTIYF. The CDR3 bases are TGTGCCAGCAGCCAAGTAGGACAGTTCTCTGGAAACACCATATATTTT.

The CDR3: CASSSGRTGARGNEQFF. In DNA, the CDR3 is TGTGCCAGTAGTTCCGGAAGGACAGGGGCAAGGGGCAATGAGCAGTTCTTC. The chain combines TRBV19 with TRBJ2-1, with 9 bases matching TRBD1. V gave up 5 bases and J gave up 6 bases; unmatched junction bases: 14. The CDR3 is 17 residues long. Germline V gene data show CDR1 as LNHDA and CDR2 as SQIVND (reference sequence).

The DNA for the CDR3 is TGTGCCAGTAGTACCCAGACAGGGTATAGCACTGAAGCTTTCTTT. Protein: CASSTQTGYSTEAFF. The V gene is TRBV19, the J gene TRBJ1-1, with 7 bases aligning to TRBD1. The junction had 9 bases not matched to a gene; V was cut back by 4 bases and J by 4 bases. The CDR3 has 15 residues. Germline lookup yields CDR1 LNHDA and CDR2 SQIVND (reference sequence).

The chain has TRBV11-3 and TRBJ2-5, with a possible D match to TRBD2 (7 bases). Germline-derived CDR1 and CDR2 are SGHNT and YENEEA. Trimming shortened V by 4 bases and J by 5 bases, and 14 bases separated the two germline ends. This CDR3 contains 14 residues. This CDR3 reads CASSSPEGGETQYF. The CDR3 DNA reads TGTGCCAGCAGCTCCCCTGAGGGGGGGGAGACCCAGTACTTC. The full variable domain, completed using reference TRBV11-3 and TRBJ2-5, is EAGVVQSPRYKIIEKKQPVAFWCNPISGHNTLYWYLQNLGQGPELLIRYENEEAVDDSQLPKDRFSAERLKGVDSTLKIQPAELGDSAVYLCASSSPEGGETQYFGPGTRLLVL.

V usage is TRBV9 and J usage is TRBJ2-4, with a tentative D call TRBD2 (7 bases). V was cut by 3 bases and J by 6 bases, with 19 bases left in between. In germline, CDR1 is SGDLS, CDR2 YYNGEE. The CDR3 has 16 amino acids. CDR3 amino acids: CASSEHQGGGGNIQYF. CDR3 DNA: TGTGCCAGCAGCGAACACCAGGGAGGGGGAGGAAACATTCAGTACTTC.

The V gene is TRBV7-6, the J gene TRBJ2-5; 11 nucleotides agree with TRBD2. J lost 4 bases, V lost 0 bases, and 1 base had no gene match. CDR3 size: 15 residues. Germline CDR1 SGHVS, CDR2 FNYEAQ. CDR3 protein: CASSLASGGAETQYF. The CDR3 DNA reads TGTGCCAGCAGCTTAGCTAGCGGGGGGGCAGAGACCCAGTACTTC.

This clone has a single count. The CDR3 protein is CASSPHNTGANVLTF. In DNA form, the CDR3 reads TGTGCCAGCAGTCCCCACAATACTGGGGCCAACGTCCTGACTTTC. The gene calls are TRBV28 and TRBJ2-6; D not resolved. V gave up 5 bases and J gave up 2 bases, with 10 bases separating them. This CDR3 is built from 15 residues. In germline, CDR1 is MDHEN, CDR2 SYDVKM.

The sample holds a few counts of this clone. The chain joins TRBV4-1 to TRBJ1-1; D gene uncertain. Trimming pared 0 bases from V and 3 bases from J, leaving 8 bases between. Germline values: CDR1 MGHRA, CDR2 YSYEKL. The CDR3 runs 14 residues. The CDR3 reads CASSQDPRDTEAFF. The DNA of the CDR3 is TGCGCCAGCAGCCAAGATCCTCGGGACACTGAAGCTTTCTTT.

The chain combines TRBV7-6 with TRBJ2-2; TRBD2 aligns across 16 bases. V lost 6 bases, J lost 5 bases, and 6 bases stayed unmatched. The germline gives CDR1 SGHVS, CDR2 FNYEAQ. The CDR3 runs 17 residues. Here the CDR3 DNA reads TGTGCCAGCAGGCCGGGACTAGCGGGGGGGCAAACCGGGGAGCTGTTTTTT. It encodes CASRPGLAGGQTGELFF.

The V call is TRBV6-4, the J call TRBJ1-1; D uncertain. The V gene's germline CDR1 is MRHNA and CDR2 SNTAGT. Between the trimmed V and J ends, which lost 4 bases and 2 bases, there was a span of 8 bases. The CDR3 is 13 residues long. The DNA of the CDR3 is TGTGCCAGCAGTGCACTTATCAACACTGAAGCTTTCTTT. Its translation is CASSALINTEAFF.

The chain combines TRBV7-2 with TRBJ2-5; 10 bases match TRBD1. The V segment lost 6 bases and the J segment 5 bases; nucleotides outside the gene matches: 6. CDR1 and CDR2 from the germline V gene are SGHTA and FQGNSA. The CDR3 sequence is 14 residues long. The CDR3: CASSLAGQGETQYF. In DNA, the CDR3 is TGTGCCAGCAGTTTGGCGGGACAGGGGGAGACCCAGTACTTC. Combining the CDR3 with reference TRBV7-2 and TRBJ2-5 gives the whole variable domain GAGVSQSPSNKVTEKGKDVELRCDPISGHTALYWYRQSLGQGLEFLIYFQGNSAPDKSGLPSDRFSAERTGGSVSTLTIQRTQQEDSAVYLCASSLAGQGETQYFGPGTRLLVL.

V gene TRBV6-5 combines with J gene TRBJ2-7, with TRBD1 matching over 7 bases. CDR1 and CDR2 from the germline V gene are MNHEY and SVGAGI. The CDR3 is 15 amino acids. The V segment lost 5 bases and the J segment 6 bases; nucleotides outside the gene matches: 13. CDR3 amino acids: CASSRRPTGVGEQYF. The CDR3 DNA reads TGTGCCAGCAGTCGACGCCCTACAGGGGTCGGCGAGCAGTACTTC.

The chain uses TRBV6-2 or TRBV6-3 and TRBJ2-5; possibly TRBD1 for D (5 bases). The germline gives CDR1 MNHEY, CDR2 SVGEGT. This CDR3 contains 15 residues. Deletions cut 0 bases from V and 5 bases from J, with 13 bases between. CDR3 residues: CASSYSSKGSETQYF. The DNA for the CDR3 is TGTGCCAGCAGTTACTCCTCGAAGGGGTCGGAGACCCAGTACTTC.

The chain employs TRBV7-3 and TRBJ1-1; perhaps TRBD1 as D (6 bases). CDR1 and CDR2 from the germline V gene are SGHTA and FQGTGA. This CDR3 has 13 amino acids. Deletions cut 5 bases from V and 4 bases from J, with 11 bases between. The CDR3 DNA reads TGTGCCAGCAGCCCTACAGGGTTCACTGAAGCTTTCTTT. Its translation is CASSPTGFTEAFF.

The genes are TRBV6-2 or TRBV6-3 and TRBJ2-5, with 8 bases aligning to TRBD2. The CDR3 runs 14 residues. Trimming took 4 bases from V and 5 from J; bases not matched to a gene: 6. Germline V lookup: CDR1 MNHEY, CDR2 SVGEGT. CDR3 sequence (DNA): TGTGCCAGCAGTTGGAGCGGGGGCGGGGAGACCCAGTACTTC. This translates into CASSWSGGGETQYF.

This rearrangement joins TRBV28 to TRBJ2-7, with D possibly matching TRBD2 (5 bases). The germline V gene has CDR1 MDHEN and CDR2 SYDVKM. Trimming left V 5 bases short and J 0 bases short, with 20 bases between. This CDR3 is 17 amino acids long. CDR3: CASSNGKRRTPSYEQYF. Here the CDR3 DNA reads TGTGCCAGCAGTAACGGCAAGCGTAGGACTCCCTCCTACGAGCAGTACTTC. The variable domain in full, with the rest retrieved from reference TRBV28 and TRBJ2-7, is DVKVTQSSRYLVKRTGEKVFLECVQDMDHENMFWYRQDPGLGLRLIYFSYDVKMKEKGDIPEGYSVSREKKERFSLILESASTNQTSMYLCASSNGKRRTPSYEQYFGPGTRLTVT.

This chain uses TRBV4-3 with TRBJ2-3, with 8 bases identical to TRBD2. CDR1 is LGHNA, CDR2 YSLEER, per germline. With 0 bases clipped from V and 6 bases from J, the junction kept 11 bases outside the gene matches. The CDR3 loop spans 17 amino acids. The CDR3 loop is CASSQDFAGGPRDTQYF. In DNA form, the CDR3 reads TGCGCCAGCAGCCAAGATTTTGCGGGGGGACCCCGGGATACGCAGTATTTT.